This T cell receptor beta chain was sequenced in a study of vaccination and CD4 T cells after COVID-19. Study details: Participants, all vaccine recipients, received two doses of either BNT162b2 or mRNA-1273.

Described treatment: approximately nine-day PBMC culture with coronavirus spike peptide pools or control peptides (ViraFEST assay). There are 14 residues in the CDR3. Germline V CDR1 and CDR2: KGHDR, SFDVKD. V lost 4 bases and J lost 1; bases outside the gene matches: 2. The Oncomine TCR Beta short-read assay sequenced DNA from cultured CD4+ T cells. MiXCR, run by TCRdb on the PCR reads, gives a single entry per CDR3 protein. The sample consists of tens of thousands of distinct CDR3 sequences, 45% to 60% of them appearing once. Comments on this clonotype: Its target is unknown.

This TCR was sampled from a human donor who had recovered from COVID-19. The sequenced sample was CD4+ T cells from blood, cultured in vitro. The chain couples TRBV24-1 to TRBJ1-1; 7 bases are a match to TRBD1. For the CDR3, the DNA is TGTGCCACCAGTGAGGGACAGCAGAACACTGAAGCTTTCTTT. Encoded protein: CATSEGQQNTEAFF.